Following are 15 T cell receptor beta chains from one sample sequenced in a study of cytomegalovirus exposure and HLA in healthy donors. The PCR made use of 60 Vbeta and 13 Jbeta primers. The table came from immunoSEQ multiplex PCR; TCRdb's copy has only in-frame clones and leaves some out. The sample yields 200,000 to 250,000 clones, approximately 70% seen once. The sequencing input was PBMCs. These receptors all stem from a man aged 35 to 55 in good health and CMV-seropositive.

The V call is TRBV9, the J call TRBJ1-1; no clear D gene. Trimming removed 0 bases from V and 11 bases from J, with 17 bases in between. Germline V CDR1 and CDR2: SGDLS, YYNGEE. This CDR3 comprises 14 residues. CDR3 amino acids: CASSVVLNTVEAFF. DNA for the CDR3: TGTGCCAGCAGCGTAGTCCTAAACACCGTGGAGGCTTTCTTT.

This sequence joins TRBV28 and TRBJ1-1; maybe TRBD1 (6 bases). The germline CDR1 and CDR2 sequences are MDHEN and SYDVKM. Deletions cut 3 bases from V and 5 bases from J, with 13 bases between. CDR3 length equals 14 residues. The CDR3, as DNA: TGTGCCAGCAGTTTTTCAACAGGGTGGACTGAAGCTTTCTTT. This sequence encodes CASSFSTGWTEAFF. The full variable domain, rest sourced from reference TRBV28 and TRBJ1-1, is DVKVTQSSRYLVKRTGEKVFLECVQDMDHENMFWYRQDPGLGLRLIYFSYDVKMKEKGDIPEGYSVSREKKERFSLILESASTNQTSMYLCASSFSTGWTEAFFGQGTRLTVV.

There are a few counts of this clone. The genes are TRBV5-8 and TRBJ1-1, with a possible D match to TRBD1 (5 bases). The ends were cut back, 2 bases at V and 1 base at J, with 9 bases in the middle. The CDR3 length is 14 residues. The germline CDR1 and CDR2 sequences are SGHTS and YDEGEE. The CDR3 spells CASSFRRENTEAFF. CDR3 sequence (DNA): TGTGCCAGCAGCTTCCGCAGGGAGAACACTGAAGCTTTCTTT. The entire variable domain, with the rest obtained from reference TRBV5-8 and TRBJ1-1, is as follows: EAGVTQSPTHLIKTRGQQATLRCSPISGHTSVYWYQQALGLGLQFLLWYDEGEERNRGNFPPRFSGRQFPNYSSELNVNALELEDSALYLCASSFRRENTEAFFGQGTRLTVV.

The chain employs TRBV28 and TRBJ1-5; D gene uncertain. Germline CDR1 and CDR2: MDHEN and SYDVKM. The V end lost 6 bases, the J end lost 4 bases, and 7 bases lay between the germline ends. This CDR3 is 12 amino acids long. For the CDR3, the DNA is TGTGCCAGCAGGATCACAAATCAGCCCCAGCATTTT. This sequence encodes CASRITNQPQHF. Variable domain in full (rest from reference TRBV28 and TRBJ1-5): DVKVTQSSRYLVKRTGEKVFLECVQDMDHENMFWYRQDPGLGLRLIYFSYDVKMKEKGDIPEGYSVSREKKERFSLILESASTNQTSMYLCASRITNQPQHFGDGTRLSIL.

The V gene is TRBV10-2, the J gene TRBJ1-5; 7 bases map to TRBD1. V shed 6 bases, J shed 4 bases, and the junction held 9 bases outside the gene matches. Germline V gene lookup returns CDR1 WSHSY and CDR2 SAAADI. The CDR3 has 15 amino acids. CDR3 region: CASSPGGQKNQPQHF. The CDR3 nucleotides read TGCGCCAGCAGCCCTGGGGGACAGAAAAATCAGCCCCAGCATTTT.

The chain links TRBV7-2 to TRBJ2-7; 13 bases are shared with TRBD2. Germline V gene sequence: CDR1 SGHTA, CDR2 FQGNSA. The CDR3 is 15 amino acids. After removal of 3 bases from V and 2 bases from J, the junction contained 1 base not matched to a gene. CDR3 DNA sequence: TGTGCCAGCAGCTTCACTAGCGGGGGGGCCTACGAGCAGTACTTC. Amino acids: CASSFTSGGAYEQYF. The full variable domain, completed using reference TRBV7-2 and TRBJ2-7, is GAGVSQSPSNKVTEKGKDVELRCDPISGHTALYWYRQSLGQGLEFLIYFQGNSAPDKSGLPSDRFSAERTGGSVSTLTIQRTQQEDSAVYLCASSFTSGGAYEQYFGPGTRLTVT.

The gene calls are TRBV6-5 and TRBJ1-2; 11 bases line up with TRBD1. The CDR3 covers 14 residues. Germline CDR1 reads MNHEY; CDR2 reads SVGAGI. J lost 7 bases, V lost 7 bases, and 8 bases had no gene match. In nucleotides, the CDR3 is TGTGCCAGCAAAGACGCCGGGACAGGGGGTGGCTACACCTTC. This codes for CASKDAGTGGGYTF.

The chain employs TRBV7-9 and TRBJ1-1; possible D gene TRBD1, 5 bases. This CDR3 region has 12 residues. The germline CDR1 and CDR2 sequences are SEHNR and FQNEAQ (reference sequence). The V end lost 6 bases, the J end lost 3 bases, and 8 bases lay between the germline ends. The CDR3 is CASRRRDTEAFF. The CDR3 nucleotides are TGTGCCAGCAGACGCAGGGACACTGAAGCTTTCTTT.

V gene TRBV5-8 combines with J gene TRBJ1-6, with D unclear. Germline CDR1 and CDR2: SGHTS and YDEGEE. CDR3 length equals 11 residues. The germline V and J ends were trimmed by 4 bases and 10 bases, with 6 bases remaining between them. The CDR3 bases are TGTGCCAGCAGCCCGGGGTCACCCCTCCACTTT. This translates into CASSPGSPLHF.

This clone has a handful of counts. V usage is TRBV6-6 and J usage is TRBJ2-1, with D perhaps matching TRBD2 (6 bases). The CDR3 is made up of 13 amino acids. Germline CDR1 and CDR2: MNHNY and SVGAGI (reference sequence). Trimming took off 7 bases at V and 9 bases at J, with 16 bases between the two ends. CDR3 bases: TGTGCCAGCACCTGGGTGGGGGGACGTGAGCAGTTCTTC. This gives the protein CASTWVGGREQFF.

The chain combines TRBV10-2 with TRBJ2-7, with 8 positions matching TRBD1. The CDR3 extends over 15 amino acids. V lost 4 bases, J lost 6 bases, and 11 bases stayed unmatched. Germline CDR1 reads WSHSY; CDR2 reads SAAADI. This CDR3 is CASSAAGGFLSEQYF. The DNA of the CDR3 is TGCGCCAGCAGTGCAGCAGGGGGCTTTCTAAGCGAGCAGTACTTC.

This clone was counted between two and nine times. This chain connects TRBV27 to TRBJ1-6; D remains unclear. The V gene lost 6 bases and the J gene lost 8 bases, with 14 bases spanning the gap. Germline loops: CDR1 MNHEY, CDR2 SMNVEV (reference sequence). The CDR3 spans 14 residues. CDR3 protein: CASRPRGAHSPLHF. CDR3 DNA: TGTGCCAGCAGGCCCCGAGGAGCCCATTCACCCCTCCACTTT.

The chain is built from TRBV19 and TRBJ1-3; TRBD1 aligns across 12 bases. V trimming: 7 bases; J trimming: 5 bases; junction bases outside the gene matches: 6. The CDR3 is 15 amino acids. CDR1 and CDR2 (germline): LNHDA, SQIVND (reference sequence). The CDR3 DNA is TGTGCCAGTATTGGGACAGGGGGCTGGAGAAACACCATATATTTT. Its translation: CASIGTGGWRNTIYF.

The V call is TRBV27, the J call TRBJ1-1; perhaps TRBD1 as D (5 bases). Trimming shortened V by 6 bases and J by 3 bases, and 14 bases separated the two germline ends. Germline V gives CDR1 MNHEY, CDR2 SMNVEV (reference sequence). The CDR3 has 14 amino acids. The CDR3 DNA is TGTGCCAGCAGCCCAGCCGGGGGAGACACTGAAGCTTTCTTT. As protein: CASSPAGGDTEAFF.

The gene calls are TRBV13 and TRBJ2-1; 10 bases map to TRBD2. In germline, CDR1 is PRHDT, CDR2 FYEKMQ (reference sequence). V gave up 5 bases and J gave up 7 bases; unmatched junction bases: 8. The CDR3 totals 15 residues. The DNA of the CDR3 is TGTGCCAGCAGCCCCAGCGGGGGGGCAACAAATGAGCAGTTCTTC. It is translated as CASSPSGGATNEQFF.